This note documents a single T cell receptor beta chain sequence. This CDR3 is 13 amino acids long. Germline V CDR1 and CDR2: KGHSH, LQKENI. The germline V and J ends were trimmed by 2 bases and 9 bases, with 14 bases remaining between them. Authors' analysis steps: Amplification of reference gene primers was used by the study to estimate nucleated cell counts. Repertoires were generated with immunoSEQ multiplex PCR, while TCRdb's copy carries only in-frame clones and drops some. V and J calls and clone size are copied from that table; D and trimming were computed from the DNA. The data show roughly 140,000 clones, with approximately 90% seen just once and about 4.2% held by the top ten. This sample was included in a study of blood T cell repertoires in COVID-19. Study-level background: Acute and convalescent COVID-19 samples came from the United States, Italy and Spain. In each case, the material was cDNA or gDNA derived from T cells, B-cell-depleted T cells, or PBMCs.

This sequence was found in a woman in her sixties or seventies with active or convalescent COVID-19. The specimen was peripheral blood. This rearrangement joins TRBV18 to TRBJ2-7; D may be TRBD1 (5 bases). The CDR3 loop reads CASSPSTGLGQYF. The CDR3 DNA sequence: TGTGCCAGCTCACCATCTACAGGCCTGGGGCAGTACTTC.